What follows are 23 T cell receptor beta chains derived from one specimen sequenced in a study of blood T cell repertoires in COVID-19. Libraries were prepared by immunoSEQ multiplex PCR; TCRdb keeps only in-frame clonotypes and omits some of them. The table has 23,000 or so clones, roughly 92% seen once. The sample taken for sequencing was peripheral blood. All receptors derive from a human donor in a cohort sampled during active COVID-19.

This chain links TRBV9 with TRBJ2-2, with 11 bases matching TRBD2. This CDR3 is built from 15 residues. From germline, CDR1 is SGDLS and CDR2 YYNGEE. V was pared by 4 bases and J by 5 bases, with 4 bases of the junction left unmatched. The CDR3 here is CASSLWTSGTGELFF. CDR3 DNA sequence: TGTGCCAGCAGCTTATGGACTAGCGGGACCGGGGAGCTGTTTTTT.

The rearrangement uses TRBV5-1 and TRBJ1-1; 7 bases map to TRBD1. This CDR3 has 16 amino acids. CDR1 and CDR2 (germline): SGHRS, YFSETQ. The V gene end was trimmed by 0 bases and the J gene end by 4 bases; junction bases not matched to a gene: 9. DNA of the CDR3: TGCGCCAGCAGCTTGGAAACAGGGGCGCTGGGCACTGAAGCTTTCTTT. Amino acid sequence: CASSLETGALGTEAFF. Combining the CDR3 with reference TRBV5-1 and TRBJ1-1 gives the whole variable domain KAGVTQTPRYLIKTRGQQVTLSCSPISGHRSVSWYQQTPGQGLQFLFEYFSETQRNKGNFPGRFSGRQFSNSRSEMNVSTLELGDSALYLCASSLETGALGTEAFFGQGTRLTVV.

The chain carries TRBV2 and TRBJ2-1; 7 bases line up with TRBD1. J gave up 0 bases and V 3 bases, and 2 bases lay outside the gene matches. The CDR3 is 15 amino acids. The germline CDR1 and CDR2 sequences are SNHLY and FYNNEI. This chain's CDR3 is CASSDSGGSYNEQFF. CDR3 DNA sequence: TGTGCCAGCAGTGACTCAGGGGGCTCCTACAATGAGCAGTTCTTC.

V gene TRBV28 combines with J gene TRBJ2-7, with a tentative D call TRBD1 (5 bases). Trimming took off 7 bases at V and 6 bases at J, with 13 bases between the two ends. The length of the CDR3 is 12 residues. CDR1 and CDR2 from the germline V gene are MDHEN and SYDVKM. The CDR3 region is CASIDSNREQYF. The CDR3 DNA sequence: TGTGCCAGCATTGACAGCAACCGCGAGCAGTACTTC.

To note about this clone: Germline is not matched at one junction end, which may reflect a read error. The rearrangement uses TRBV12-3 or TRBV12-4 and TRBJ1-4; TRBD1 might be the D (6 bases). The CDR3 has 12 residues. CDR3 in DNA: TGTGCCAGCAGCCAGAAGCTCGGGAAGGGGGTTTTT. The encoded protein is CASSQKLGKGVF.

The V and J genes are TRBV3-1 (or the pseudogene TRBV3-2) and TRBJ1-4; 10 bases line up with TRBD1. V lost 1 base and J lost 7; bases outside the gene matches: 9. The CDR3 covers 17 residues. The V gene's germline CDR1 is LGHDT and CDR2 YNNKEL (reference sequence). CDR3 amino acids: CASSQGSFGTGVEKLFF. The CDR3 DNA sequence: TGTGCCAGCAGCCAAGGGTCATTTGGGACAGGGGTTGAAAAACTGTTTTTT.

This chain links TRBV7-8 with TRBJ1-2; possibly TRBD1 for D (6 bases). Germline loops: CDR1 SGHVS, CDR2 FQNEAQ. Trimming removed 5 bases from V and 0 bases from J, with 10 bases in between. The CDR3 is made up of 14 amino acids. The CDR3 here is CASSPRTANYGYTF. In DNA form, the CDR3 reads TGTGCCAGCAGCCCAAGGACAGCTAACTATGGCTACACCTTC.

The chain joins TRBV6-5 to TRBJ2-1; TRBD2 is a possible D gene (5 bases). Germline CDR1 reads MNHEY; CDR2 reads SVGAGI. The ends were cut back, 6 bases at V and 4 bases at J, with 16 bases in the middle. The CDR3 runs 15 residues. In DNA form, the CDR3 reads TGTGCCAGCAGCCAAGGACTGGGAAGATACAATGAGCAGTTCTTC. Amino acids: CASSQGLGRYNEQFF.

J is TRBJ2-7 and V is TRBV6-6, with 8 bases identical to TRBD2. Trimming cost V 6 bases and J 5 bases; bases outside gene matches: 6. Germline-derived CDR1 and CDR2 are MNHNY and SVGAGI (reference sequence). This CDR3 is built from 13 residues. The CDR3 here is CASRSGGIDEQYF. CDR3 sequence (DNA): TGTGCCAGCAGAAGCGGGGGTATCGACGAGCAGTACTTC.

The J gene is TRBJ2-3, the V gene TRBV15, with 7 bases that match TRBD2. This CDR3 contains 16 residues. CDR1 is LNHNV, CDR2 YYDKDF, per germline (reference sequence). J was trimmed by 0 bases and V by 2 bases; bases with no gene match: 5. The CDR3 region is CATSRSLAVSTDTQYF. CDR3 bases: TGTGCCACCAGCAGATCCCTAGCGGTTAGCACAGATACGCAGTATTTT.

This sequence joins TRBV18 and TRBJ2-7; 8 bases match TRBD1. Germline lookup yields CDR1 KGHSH and CDR2 LQKENI. After removal of 3 bases from V and 9 bases from J, the junction contained 10 bases not matched to a gene. The CDR3 contains 14 residues. DNA of the CDR3: TGTGCCAGCTCACCCACGGACAGGGCTGGCGGGCAGTACTTC. This encodes CASSPTDRAGGQYF.

The CDR3 DNA follows: TGTGCCAGCAGCCCCGTGACCGGGAGCTCCTACGAGCAGTACTTC. It yields the protein CASSPVTGSSYEQYF. V gene TRBV7-8 combines with J gene TRBJ2-5, with D maybe TRBD2 (6 bases). Judging by the DNA end, TRBJ2-7 fits better; the J call may be wrong. Germline V gene lookup returns CDR1 SGHVS and CDR2 FQNEAQ. This CDR3 has 15 amino acids.

The chain carries TRBV18 and TRBJ2-1, with 10 bases matching TRBD1. CDR1 is KGHSH and CDR2 is LQKENI in the germline V gene. Trimming removed 3 bases from V and 10 bases from J; junction bases left unmatched: 12. The CDR3 is made up of 16 amino acids. CDR3 DNA sequence: TGTGCCAGCTCACCCGCTGGGACAGGGGTTGCGATCGAGCAGTTCTTC. This translates into CASSPAGTGVAIEQFF.

This chain's CDR3 is CASSQPVRGRSYEQYF. CDR3 nucleotides: TGCGCCAGCAGCCAACCCGTTAGGGGGAGATCCTACGAGCAGTACTTC. The rearrangement uses TRBV4-1 and TRBJ2-7; a possible D gene is TRBD1 (6 bases). The CDR3 has 16 residues. The germline gives CDR1 MGHRA, CDR2 YSYEKL. The V gene lost 2 bases and the J gene lost 1 base, with 15 bases spanning the gap.

This chain connects TRBV6-5 to TRBJ2-7; 13 nucleotides agree with TRBD2. Germline V gene sequence: CDR1 MNHEY, CDR2 SVGAGI. This CDR3 contains 15 residues. V shed 7 bases and J 2 bases; nucleotides not matched to a gene: 5. The chain's CDR3 is CASTQGLAGAYEQYF. CDR3 nucleotide sequence: TGTGCCAGCACCCAAGGACTAGCGGGGGCCTACGAGCAGTACTTC.

This chain links TRBV11-2 with TRBJ2-2; 11 bases are a match to TRBD2. The V and J ends lost 5 bases and 5 bases, in that order; junction bases with no gene match: 4. In germline, CDR1 is SGHAT, CDR2 FQNNGV. This CDR3 spans 15 amino acids. CDR3 amino acids: CASSLRLAGTGELFF. The CDR3 DNA sequence: TGTGCCAGCAGCCTCAGACTAGCGGGGACCGGGGAGCTGTTTTTT.

The rearrangement links TRBV5-1 to TRBJ2-3, with D perhaps matching TRBD2 (5 bases). The germline CDR1 and CDR2 sequences are SGHRS and YFSETQ. The V gene lost 4 bases and the J gene lost 0 bases, with 9 bases spanning the gap. The CDR3 runs 14 residues. The CDR3 bases are TGCGCCAGCAGCCCGACTAAGAGCACAGATACGCAGTATTTT. Its translation: CASSPTKSTDTQYF.

The V call is TRBV28, the J call TRBJ1-4, with 7 nucleotides matching TRBD1. Germline V gene data show CDR1 as MDHEN and CDR2 as SYDVKM. The CDR3 length is 16 residues. V shed 2 bases, J shed 8 bases, and the junction held 11 bases outside the gene matches. Here the CDR3 DNA reads TGTGCCAGCAGTTTACTTACAACAGGGGAAGGGGAAAAACTGTTTTTT. It encodes CASSLLTTGEGEKLFF.

This clone was detected only once. This rearrangement joins TRBV11-3 to TRBJ2-1, with D possibly matching TRBD2 (6 bases). The CDR3 contains 19 residues. The V and J ends lost 0 bases and 3 bases respectively, with 21 bases between them. Germline loops: CDR1 SGHNT, CDR2 YENEEA. The CDR3 DNA sequence: TGTGCCAGCAGCTTAGATTCGTTCGGACTACCCAACCTCTACAATGAGCAGTTCTTC. It translates to CASSLDSFGLPNLYNEQFF. Variable domain in full (rest from reference TRBV11-3 and TRBJ2-1): EAGVVQSPRYKIIEKKQPVAFWCNPISGHNTLYWYLQNLGQGPELLIRYENEEAVDDSQLPKDRFSAERLKGVDSTLKIQPAELGDSAVYLCASSLDSFGLPNLYNEQFFGPGTRLTVL.

J is TRBJ1-1 and V is TRBV7-2; no clear D. Per germline, CDR1 SGHTA and CDR2 FQGNSA. This CDR3 is built from 14 residues. The germline V and J ends were trimmed by 0 bases and 6 bases, with 11 bases remaining between them. The CDR3 nucleotides are TGTGCCAGCAGCTTAGCTCAGGTAAACGCTGAAGCTTTCTTT. This gives the protein CASSLAQVNAEAFF.

V is TRBV2 and J is TRBJ1-4; 9 bases are shared with TRBD1. The CDR3 totals 15 residues. Germline V lookup: CDR1 SNHLY, CDR2 FYNNEI. V dropped 4 bases and J dropped 6; count of bases not matched to a gene: 6. CDR3 in amino acids: CASSGRTGGYEKLFF. CDR3 sequence (DNA): TGTGCCAGCAGTGGAAGAACAGGGGGCTATGAAAAACTGTTTTTT.

This clone was counted once. The gene calls are TRBV4-3 and TRBJ1-1; TRBD1 matches 7 bases. V trimming: 0 bases; J trimming: 6 bases; junction bases outside the gene matches: 19. Germline V gene lookup returns CDR1 LGHNA and CDR2 YSLEER. CDR3 length: 19 amino acids. The CDR3 is CASSQDPGYRGGAKSEAFF. CDR3 DNA sequence: TGCGCCAGCAGCCAAGATCCGGGATACAGGGGTGGAGCAAAGTCTGAAGCTTTCTTT.

The rearrangement uses TRBV7-2 and TRBJ1-6; no firm D call. This CDR3 is built from 14 residues. Germline V gene lookup returns CDR1 SGHTA and CDR2 FQGNSA. Trimming removed 1 base at V and 6 bases at J, with 7 bases between. This chain's CDR3 is CASSLGAANSPLHF. The CDR3 DNA reads TGTGCCAGCAGCTTAGGGGCAGCTAATTCACCCCTCCACTTT.